One sample yielded the 15 T cell receptor beta chains listed below, sequenced in a study of T cells expressing NK-cell markers. TCRdb re-called the 5' RACE reads; one entry per CDR3 protein, DNA not given. This sample's table reports over 150,000 distinct CDR3 sequences. The specimen was blood T cells: a sorted CD56 or NKG2C T cell subset, CD4+ or CD8+ T cells, or bulk PBMC T cells (not recorded which). The receptors shown here come from a woman aged 45-65 years in good health.

This chain's CDR3 is CASGPVASGRTDTQYF. This chain connects TRBV12-5 to TRBJ2-3; TCRdb names TRBD2, which stays unverified in the absence of DNA. The CDR3 loop spans 16 amino acids. Germline V CDR1 and CDR2: LGHNT, FRNRAP.

This chain uses TRBV7-3 with TRBJ2-2; TCRdb's D call of TRBD1 is untestable without DNA. The CDR3 spans 15 residues. Per the germline V gene, CDR1 is SGHTA and CDR2 is FQGTGA. The CDR3 region is CASSFLGAGTGELFF. Supplemented by reference TRBV7-3 and TRBJ2-2, the full variable domain reads GAGVSQTPSNKVTEKGKYVELRCDPISGHTALYWYRQSLGQGPEFLIYFQGTGAADDSGLPNDRFFAVRPEGSVSTLKIQRTERGDSAVYLCASSFLGAGTGELFFGEGSRLTVL.

The gene calls are TRBV12-3 or TRBV12-4 and TRBJ2-1; TCRdb proposes TRBD2, but this gene call is untestable without DNA. The CDR3 sequence is 15 residues long. The CDR3 protein is CASSLSSGKGVEQFF.

The V gene is TRBV6-4, the J gene TRBJ2-7; TCRdb gives TRBD2 as the D gene, but with no DNA this cannot be confirmed. The germline V gene has CDR1 MRHNA and CDR2 SNTAGT. The CDR3 is 13 residues long. CDR3 sequence reads: CASSGLAGDEQYF.

The rearrangement uses TRBV11-2 and TRBJ2-1; TCRdb picks TRBD1, but there is no DNA to check that call. The CDR3 is 16 amino acids. The germline V gene encodes CDR1 SGHAT and CDR2 FQNNGV. CDR3 residues: CASSSSDREHYNEQFF.

V gene TRBV20-1 combines with J gene TRBJ2-1; TCRdb selects TRBD2, and the lack of DNA leaves this call unchecked. Germline loops: CDR1 DFQATT, CDR2 SNEGSKA (reference sequence). The CDR3 sequence is 16 residues long. The CDR3 loop reads CSARKTSGTVYNEQFF.

This chain links TRBV7-8 with TRBJ2-7. This CDR3 has 14 amino acids. Looked up from germline, CDR1 is SGHVS and CDR2 is FQNEAQ. The CDR3 sequence is CASSLFADTYEQYF.

The chain couples TRBV7-9 to TRBJ2-1; the D call from TCRdb, TRBD1, cannot be confirmed without DNA. The V gene's germline CDR1 is SEHNR and CDR2 FQNEAQ (reference sequence). This CDR3 region has 18 residues. This chain's CDR3 is CASSTEATGGYSLYEQFF.

This CDR3 reads CASSFSGDFAEAFF. V usage is TRBV5-1 and J usage is TRBJ1-1; TCRdb names TRBD1, which stays unverified in the absence of DNA. The germline gives CDR1 SGHRS, CDR2 YFSETQ. This CDR3 is built from 14 residues.

The chain couples TRBV29-1 to TRBJ2-1; as DNA is missing, the TRBD2 call by TCRdb cannot be tested. Germline V gene lookup returns CDR1 SQVTM and CDR2 ANQGSEA. The CDR3 has 15 amino acids. This CDR3 is CSAQTTSGGNNEQFF.

The V and J genes are TRBV24-1 and TRBJ2-3; TCRdb's D gene call, TRBD2, goes unchecked for lack of DNA. In germline, CDR1 is KGHDR, CDR2 SFDVKD. CDR3 length: 20 amino acids. The CDR3 sequence is CATSDPKTSGGTTSTDTQYF.

The CDR3 is CSANPDRALRLDEQFF. This sequence joins TRBV20-1 and TRBJ2-1; checking the TCRdb D call of TRBD1 is not possible without DNA. CDR1 is DFQATT, CDR2 SNEGSKA, per germline (reference sequence). The CDR3 spans 16 residues.

The genes are TRBV4-1 and TRBJ2-3; TCRdb selects TRBD1, and the lack of DNA leaves this call unchecked. There are 17 residues in the CDR3. Germline CDR1 is MGHRA and CDR2 is YSYEKL. The CDR3 loop is CASSQEVWGSFTDTQYF.

The chain combines TRBV12-3 or TRBV12-4 with TRBJ1-1; TCRdb returns TRBD1, unconfirmable since there is no DNA. The CDR3 has 17 residues. The CDR3 is CASSPTPGQDMNTEAFF.

V is TRBV7-2 and J is TRBJ2-2; absent DNA, TCRdb's TRBD2 call cannot be checked. The CDR3 has 16 residues. Germline lookup yields CDR1 SGHTA and CDR2 FQGNSA. The CDR3 here is CASSFLAGSVTGELFF.